Shown below are 4 T cell receptor beta chains from a single sample sequenced in a study of OX40 agonist ivuxolimab in advanced cancers. Method: immunoSEQ multiplex PCR; TCRdb's copy keeps in-frame clones and lacks some. The sample holds 45,000 to 60,000 clones; around 79% are singletons and the top ten take 1.2%. This sample comprised CD4+ or CD8+ T cells sorted from blood, obtained in a trial of the OX40 agonist ivuxolimab. All receptors come from an adult with an advanced solid tumor such as melanoma, head and neck, liver or kidney cancer.

The genes are TRBV5-6 and TRBJ2-3; TRBD2 matches 12 bases. Unmatched junction bases numbered 5, after V lost 0 bases and J lost 6 bases. The germline gives CDR1 SGHDT, CDR2 YYEEEE. The CDR3 has 16 residues. In DNA, the CDR3 is TGTGCCAGCAGCTTGGTAGGACTAGCGGGATCGGATACGCAGTATTTT. Translation: CASSLVGLAGSDTQYF.

Only one count was recorded for this clone. This chain connects TRBV19 to TRBJ2-7, with 7 nucleotides matching TRBD1. V gave up 3 bases and J gave up 4 bases; unmatched junction bases: 6. Per germline, CDR1 LNHDA and CDR2 SQIVND (reference sequence). The CDR3 runs 14 residues. CDR3 in amino acids: CASSIARGPYEQYF. CDR3 DNA sequence: TGTGCCAGTAGTATCGCGAGGGGGCCATACGAGCAGTACTTC.

This chain links TRBV7-2 with TRBJ2-7, with 7 bases aligning to TRBD1. Germline V gene sequence: CDR1 SGHTA, CDR2 FQGNSA. V shed 2 bases, J shed 2 bases, and the junction held 9 bases outside the gene matches. There are 16 residues in the CDR3. This CDR3 reads CASSLNSGTVAYEQYF. CDR3 nucleotide sequence: TGTGCCAGCAGCTTAAATTCTGGGACAGTCGCCTACGAGCAGTACTTC.

This chain connects TRBV11-2 to TRBJ1-6, with TRBD1 matching 8 bases. This CDR3 is 14 amino acids long. From germline, CDR1 is SGHAT and CDR2 FQNNGV. V lost 4 bases and J lost 10; bases outside the gene matches: 6. This CDR3 is CASSSDRGGSPLHF. CDR3 nucleotides: TGTGCCAGCAGCTCAGACAGGGGAGGCTCACCCCTCCACTTT.